Following are 19 T cell receptor beta chains from one sample sequenced in a study of vaccination and CD4 T cells after COVID-19. No antigen is known for these receptors. Treatment in this sample: approximately nine-day PBMC culture with coronavirus spike peptide pools or control peptides (ViraFEST assay). An Oncomine TCR Beta short-read assay was used to sequence the DNA from cultured CD4+ T cells. One entry per CDR3 protein results from TCRdb running MiXCR on the PCR reads. The table lists fewer than 13,000 distinct CDR3 sequences, 66% of them singletons, with 26% in the top ten. Sequencing used CD4+ T cells from blood, cultured in vitro. These receptors were taken from a human donor who had recovered from COVID-19.

The rearrangement uses TRBV6-5 and TRBJ2-2; D is ambiguous. Trimming stripped 0 bases from V and 7 bases from J, with 12 bases between. Germline V gives CDR1 MNHEY, CDR2 SVGAGI. The CDR3 covers 15 residues. The CDR3 sequence is CASSYSGRDYGELFF. The CDR3 DNA sequence: TGTGCCAGCAGTTACTCCGGGCGCGATTACGGGGAGCTGTTTTTT.

The J gene is TRBJ1-2, the V gene TRBV6-5; TRBD1 agrees at 9 bases. Looked up from germline, CDR1 is MNHEY and CDR2 is SVGAGI. Losses at the gene ends were 4 bases for V and 8 bases for J; bases not matched to a gene: 5. The CDR3 length is 13 residues. The chain's CDR3 is CASSSRQGGGYTF. In DNA, the CDR3 is TGTGCCAGCAGTTCCAGACAGGGGGGCGGCTACACCTTC.

V is TRBV6-2 or TRBV6-3 and J is TRBJ1-1, with D possibly TRBD1 on 5 matching bases. Germline V CDR1 and CDR2: MNHEY, SVGEGT. V was clipped by 5 bases and J by 4 bases, with 11 bases between them. The CDR3 is 13 residues long. CDR3 sequence (DNA): TGTGCCAGCAGTCGATCGGGGGGCACTGAAGCTTTCTTT. Protein sequence: CASSRSGGTEAFF.

The V call is TRBV30, the J call TRBJ1-6; 7 nucleotides match TRBD1. CDR3 length equals 14 residues. The junction had 5 bases not matched to a gene; V was cut back by 0 bases and J by 9 bases. Germline V gives CDR1 GTSNPN, CDR2 SVGIG (reference sequence). The CDR3 sequence: CAWSVDREFSPLHF. The CDR3 nucleotides are TGTGCCTGGAGTGTCGACAGGGAATTTTCACCCCTCCACTTT.

The chain joins TRBV30 to TRBJ2-6; D unclear. Germline V gene sequence: CDR1 GTSNPN, CDR2 SVGIG (reference sequence). The V end was cut by 2 bases, the J end by 0 bases, with 8 bases between. CDR3 length equals 15 residues. The CDR3 sequence: CAWSLDLSGANVLTF. In DNA form, the CDR3 reads TGTGCCTGGAGTTTGGACCTCTCTGGGGCCAACGTCCTGACTTTC.

J is TRBJ2-1 and V is TRBV7-2, with unresolved D. Trimming pared 3 bases from V and 5 bases from J, leaving 8 bases between. The germline V gene has CDR1 SGHTA and CDR2 FQGNSA. This CDR3 region has 13 residues. The CDR3 bases are TGTGCCAGCAGCTTCAGTAGGAACAATGAGCAGTTCTTC. This sequence encodes CASSFSRNNEQFF.

The chain uses TRBV20-1 and TRBJ2-2; no definite D call. Between the trimmed V and J ends, which lost 3 bases and 0 bases, there was a span of 14 bases. The CDR3 consists of 16 residues. Germline-derived CDR1 and CDR2 are DFQATT and SNEGSKA (reference sequence). DNA of the CDR3: TGCAGTGCTAGGGATAAGGCAAGTCCGAACACCGGGGAGCTGTTTTTT. Translated: CSARDKASPNTGELFF.

The rearrangement links TRBV28 to TRBJ2-2, with a tentative D call TRBD2 (5 bases). V lost 7 bases to trimming and J lost 4 bases, with 13 bases between them. The CDR3 extends over 14 amino acids. Germline assignment: CDR1 MDHEN and CDR2 SYDVKM. The CDR3 spells CASKLDTSTGELFF. The CDR3 region has the DNA TGTGCCAGCAAACTAGATACAAGCACCGGGGAGCTGTTTTTT. Full variable domain (rest looked up from reference TRBV28 and TRBJ2-2): DVKVTQSSRYLVKRTGEKVFLECVQDMDHENMFWYRQDPGLGLRLIYFSYDVKMKEKGDIPEGYSVSREKKERFSLILESASTNQTSMYLCASKLDTSTGELFFGEGSRLTVL.

The sample holds a few counts of this clonotype. This chain uses TRBV27 with TRBJ2-7, with D unclear. From germline, CDR1 is MNHEY and CDR2 SMNVEV (reference sequence). Between the trimmed V and J ends, which lost 2 bases and 5 bases, there was a span of 16 bases. This CDR3 is 15 amino acids long. The CDR3 coding sequence is TGTGCCAGCAGTTTAATCATCCTCTCTAGGGACGAGCAGTACTTC. This sequence encodes CASSLIILSRDEQYF.

This clonotype was recorded a few times. The genes are TRBV7-9 and TRBJ1-2; D remains unclear. Trimming removed 5 bases from V and 7 bases from J, with 17 bases in between. The CDR3 has 14 residues. Germline-derived CDR1 and CDR2 are SEHNR and FQNEAQ (reference sequence). The CDR3 DNA reads TGTGCCAGCAGCGCCGACCTGCTCTGGGGTGGCTACACCTTC. Translating it yields CASSADLLWGGYTF.

The J gene is TRBJ1-1, the V gene TRBV6-1; maybe TRBD1 (5 bases). The CDR3 length is 13 residues. V was shortened by 4 bases and J by 5 bases, with 11 bases between the two germline ends. From germline, CDR1 is MNHNS and CDR2 SASEGT. The CDR3 loop is CASSVPGGTEAFF. CDR3 sequence (DNA): TGTGCCAGCAGTGTGCCCGGGGGGACTGAAGCTTTCTTT.

V usage is TRBV10-3 and J usage is TRBJ1-6; D may be TRBD1 (5 bases). V lost 6 bases and J lost 8, with 20 bases in between. Germline CDR1 reads ENHRY; CDR2 reads SYGVKD. The CDR3 sequence is 16 residues long. The CDR3 is CAISLSQVGGDSPLHF. In nucleotides, the CDR3 is TGTGCCATCAGCCTCTCCCAGGTGGGGGGGGATTCACCCCTCCACTTT.

J is TRBJ2-6 and V is TRBV7-3; D may be TRBD2 (5 bases). The length of the CDR3 is 15 residues. Per germline, CDR1 SGHTA and CDR2 FQGTGA. Trimming took 4 bases from V and 1 from J, leaving 8 bases between them. CDR3 loop: CASSSVASGANVLTF. The DNA for the CDR3 is TGTGCCAGCAGCTCCGTAGCGTCTGGGGCCAACGTCCTGACTTTC.

The CDR3: CASSLQGTTNTGELFF. CDR3 coding DNA: TGTGCCAGCTCCCTACAGGGAACCACGAACACCGGGGAGCTGTTTTTT. The chain carries TRBV18 and TRBJ2-2; possible D gene TRBD1, 6 bases. The CDR3 contains 16 residues. Looked up from germline, CDR1 is KGHSH and CDR2 is LQKENI. Trimming cost V 6 bases and J 0 bases, with 14 bases left between them.

The genes are TRBV20-1 and TRBJ1-3, with D maybe TRBD1 (5 bases). The CDR3 has 16 residues. V gave up 6 bases and J gave up 1 base, with 19 bases separating them. Germline values: CDR1 DFQATT, CDR2 SNEGSKA (reference sequence). The CDR3 DNA follows: TGCAGTGCCCCCCCCACGGGACCCTGGTCTGGAAACACCATATATTTT. The encoded protein is CSAPPTGPWSGNTIYF.

The chain recombines TRBV7-9 with TRBJ2-7; TRBD1 matches 9 bases. V gave up 4 bases and J gave up 6 bases; unmatched junction bases: 7. The CDR3 loop spans 14 amino acids. Germline CDR1 and CDR2: SEHNR and FQNEAQ (reference sequence). CDR3 DNA sequence: TGTGCCAGCAGCTCAACCGGGACAGGGTTCGAGCAGTACTTC. It codes for CASSSTGTGFEQYF.

This clonotype was observed once. The J gene is TRBJ2-3, the V gene TRBV7-2, with TRBD2 as a possible D gene (6 bases). CDR1 is SGHTA and CDR2 is FQGNSA in the germline V gene. The CDR3 spans 14 residues. Trimming left V 1 base short and J 3 bases short, with 8 bases between. DNA for the CDR3: TGTGCCAGCAGCTTAGGCGGGGCGACAGATACGCAGTATTTT. Amino acids: CASSLGGATDTQYF.

In this sample, this clonotype turned up a few times. V usage is TRBV2 and J usage is TRBJ1-6, with no clear D. This CDR3 has 14 residues. V dropped 8 bases and J dropped 5 bases, with 13 bases sitting between them. Germline V CDR1 and CDR2: SNHLY, FYNNEI. The CDR3 nucleotides read TGTGCCAGCCAACGTGGCGACAATAATTCACCCCTCCACTTT. It specifies CASQRGDNNSPLHF.

This clonotype was observed a few times. The chain carries TRBV6-5 and TRBJ2-5, with 10 bases lining up with TRBD1. The V and J ends lost 4 bases and 5 bases, in that order; junction bases with no gene match: 16. Germline assignment: CDR1 MNHEY and CDR2 SVGAGI. This CDR3 spans 18 amino acids. In DNA, the CDR3 is TGTGCCAGCAGTTCCAAACCGGGACAGGGGCCCCGTTGGGAGACCCAGTACTTC. The encoded protein is CASSSKPGQGPRWETQYF.